What follows are 10 T cell receptor beta chains derived from one specimen sequenced in a study of blood T cell repertoires in COVID-19. Assay used: immunoSEQ multiplex PCR; TCRdb lists only in-frame clones, some missing. Of under 250,000 clones listed, about 83% are singletons. Sequencing was carried out using peripheral blood. Source of these receptors: a woman aged 80 or over with COVID-19, enrolled during active disease.

The rearrangement links TRBV10-3 to TRBJ1-2; D possibly corresponds to TRBD1 (5 bases). Germline CDR1 ENHRY, CDR2 SYGVKD. This CDR3 comprises 14 residues. V was clipped by 3 bases and J by 3 bases, with 11 bases between them. In nucleotides, the CDR3 is TGTGCCATCAGTGATTTGCAGGGCGACTATGGCTACACCTTC. Protein product: CAISDLQGDYGYTF.

V and J are TRBV5-1 and TRBJ2-3, with D maybe TRBD1 (5 bases). The germline CDR1 and CDR2 sequences are SGHRS and YFSETQ. This CDR3 contains 14 residues. Trimming pared 0 bases from V and 5 bases from J, leaving 10 bases between. The chain's CDR3 is CASSLGQGKDTQYF. In DNA form, the CDR3 reads TGCGCCAGCAGCTTGGGTCAGGGTAAAGATACGCAGTATTTT.

The rearrangement uses TRBV7-9 and TRBJ2-7, with 11 bases lining up with TRBD2. This CDR3 is built from 14 residues. J gave up 6 bases and V 5 bases, and 6 bases lay outside the gene matches. In germline, CDR1 is SEHNR, CDR2 FQNEAQ (reference sequence). CDR3 amino acids: CASSPSGGSLEQYV. Written as DNA, the CDR3 is TGTGCCAGCAGCCCTAGCGGGGGGTCCCTCGAGCAGTACGTC.

The chain couples TRBV24-1 to TRBJ2-1; 10 nucleotides agree with TRBD2. In germline, CDR1 is KGHDR, CDR2 SFDVKD. V shed 1 base and J 5 bases; nucleotides not matched to a gene: 4. This CDR3 has 16 residues. CDR3 in DNA: TGTGCCACCAGTGATTTTCTAGCGGGGGCCCACAATGAGCAGTTCTTC. Protein: CATSDFLAGAHNEQFF.

The rearrangement uses TRBV13 and TRBJ1-6; D is uncertain. The V end lost 2 bases, the J end lost 7 bases, and 15 bases lay between the germline ends. The V gene's germline CDR1 is PRHDT and CDR2 FYEKMQ (reference sequence). The CDR3 covers 16 residues. The CDR3 spells CASSLRRKDNNSPLHF. The CDR3 region has the DNA TGTGCCAGCAGCTTAAGGAGGAAGGATAACAATTCACCCCTCCACTTT.

The chain recombines TRBV5-1 with TRBJ1-2, with 10 nucleotides matching TRBD1. The junction had 5 bases not matched to a gene; V was cut back by 0 bases and J by 0 bases. Per germline, CDR1 SGHRS and CDR2 YFSETQ. This CDR3 is built from 17 residues. The CDR3 here is CASSLGTGGTSNYGYTF. CDR3 bases: TGCGCCAGCAGCTTGGGGACAGGGGGGACCTCTAACTATGGCTACACCTTC.

This clone was detected only once. The chain links TRBV5-6 to TRBJ2-7; 9 nucleotides align to TRBD1. The J segment lost 4 bases and the V segment lost 4 bases, leaving 6 bases of the junction unmatched. This CDR3 comprises 14 residues. Per the germline V gene, CDR1 is SGHDT and CDR2 is YYEEEE. CDR3 sequence reads: CASSARDRVYEQYV. CDR3 DNA sequence: TGTGCCAGCAGCGCCCGGGACAGGGTATACGAGCAGTACGTC.

The chain links TRBV5-1 to TRBJ2-5, with D possibly being TRBD2 (5 bases). V was clipped by 0 bases and J by 6 bases, with 15 bases between them. CDR1 SGHRS and CDR2 YFSETQ come from the germline V gene. There are 15 residues in the CDR3. CDR3: CASSLEGGLGKTQYF. In DNA, the CDR3 is TGCGCCAGCAGCTTGGAGGGCGGGTTGGGGAAGACCCAGTACTTC.

The DNA for the CDR3 is TGTGCCACTGAGGTACACGACAGGGTGAACACTGAAGCTTTCTTT. Encoded protein: CATEVHDRVNTEAFF. V gene TRBV6-6 combines with J gene TRBJ1-1, with TRBD1 identical over 7 bases. Per germline, CDR1 MNHNY and CDR2 SVGAGI (reference sequence). Trimming at V came to 10 bases and at J to 0 bases, leaving 11 bases not matched to a gene. The CDR3 has 15 amino acids.

The V call is TRBV28, the J call TRBJ1-2; 7 bases fit TRBD1. Germline V gene data show CDR1 as MDHEN and CDR2 as SYDVKM. Losses at the gene ends were 4 bases for V and 4 bases for J; bases not matched to a gene: 12. The CDR3 has 16 residues. DNA of the CDR3: TGTGCCAGCAGTTCGACAGGGCTGGGCGGGACCTATGGCTACACCTTC. Its protein product is CASSSTGLGGTYGYTF.